This passage covers 20 T cell receptor beta chains from one sample sequenced in a study of identical twins. A single record per CDR3 protein comes from TCRdb applying MiXCR to the 5' RACE reads. The sample shows some 500,000 distinct CDR3 sequences, approximately 9.6% of them seen only once. These data also formed part of another study, on yellow fever vaccine responses in identical twins.

Material for sequencing was PBMCs. These receptors all come from a woman under 30 in good health.

This clonotype was found many times. The chain joins TRBV6-1 to TRBJ2-5; D possibly matches TRBD1 or TRBD2 (5 bases each). The germline V gene has CDR1 MNHNS and CDR2 SASEGT. This CDR3 is built from 14 residues. The V gene lost 5 bases and the J gene lost 3 bases, with 13 bases spanning the gap. In nucleotides, the CDR3 is TGTGCCAGCAGTCGAGGGGTTTTCGAAGAGACCCAGTACTTC. This gives the protein CASSRGVFEETQYF.

This clonotype was observed at least ten times. The V call is TRBV5-1, the J call TRBJ1-5; D remains unclear. Trimming removed 0 bases from V and 6 bases from J, with 10 bases in between. The length of the CDR3 is 14 residues. Per the germline V gene, CDR1 is SGHRS and CDR2 is YFSETQ. The CDR3 loop reads CASSLDVGLQPQHF. CDR3 nucleotide sequence: TGCGCCAGCAGCTTGGATGTGGGTCTTCAGCCCCAGCATTTT.

This clonotype was detected only a few times. This CDR3 is CANLGQNNEQFF. The CDR3, as DNA: TGTGCCAACCTGGGACAGAACAATGAGCAGTTCTTC. The genes are TRBV12-3 or TRBV12-4 and TRBJ2-1; 7 bases line up with TRBD1. Trimming at V came to 10 bases and at J to 5 bases, leaving 5 bases not matched to a gene. The CDR3 extends over 12 amino acids.

This clonotype was detected only a few times. This chain links TRBV4-3 with TRBJ2-2; the match to TRBD2 covers 10 bases. Germline values: CDR1 LGHNA, CDR2 YSLEER. CDR3 length: 13 residues. Trimming cost V 3 bases and J 13 bases; bases outside gene matches: 5. In DNA, the CDR3 is TGCGCCAGCAGCCAGCTAGCGGGAGCCCTGCTGTTTTTT. It is translated as CASSQLAGALLFF.

This clonotype was found a few times. The chain has TRBV5-6 and TRBJ2-3; the D gene could be TRBD1 or TRBD2 (5 bases each). The CDR3 extends over 16 amino acids. The germline gives CDR1 SGHDT, CDR2 YYEEEE. The V end was cut by 4 bases, the J end by 3 bases, with 18 bases between. The CDR3 here is CASSTGTGKGTDTQYF. As DNA, the CDR3 is TGTGCCAGCAGCACCGGGACGGGTAAAGGTACAGATACGCAGTATTTT.

This clonotype has at least ten counts. This sequence joins TRBV7-9 and TRBJ2-3; 8 bases are a match to TRBD1. The CDR3 covers 13 residues. The V and J ends lost 6 bases and 4 bases, in that order; junction bases with no gene match: 3. Germline lookup yields CDR1 SEHNR and CDR2 FQNEAQ (reference sequence). CDR3: CASRMTGADTQYF. CDR3 bases: TGTGCCAGCAGAATGACAGGGGCAGATACGCAGTATTTT.

The table lists this clonotype with many counts. The rearrangement joins TRBV29-1 to TRBJ1-3; TRBD1 agrees at 9 bases. CDR3 length: 14 amino acids. Unmatched junction bases numbered 3, after V lost 6 bases and J lost 0 bases. The germline V gene encodes CDR1 SQVTM and CDR2 ANQGSEA. The CDR3 loop is CSVTGGGSGNTIYF. Written as DNA, the CDR3 is TGCAGCGTGACAGGGGGGGGCTCTGGAAACACCATATATTTT. The complete variable domain, with remaining parts taken from reference TRBV29-1 and TRBJ1-3, reads SAVISQKPSRDICQRGTSLTIQCQVDSQVTMMFWYRQQPGQSLTLIATANQGSEATYESGFVIDKFPISRPNLTFSTLTVSNMSPEDSSIYLCSVTGGGSGNTIYFGEGSWLTVV.

V usage is TRBV27 and J usage is TRBJ2-2, with TRBD2 matching over 9 bases. This CDR3 contains 17 residues. The V gene end was trimmed by 5 bases and the J gene end by 7 bases; junction bases not matched to a gene: 14. The germline gives CDR1 MNHEY, CDR2 SMNVEV (reference sequence). The CDR3 is CASSSISSGKSIGELFF. The CDR3, as DNA: TGTGCCAGCAGTAGCATATCTAGCGGGAAAAGTATCGGGGAGCTGTTTTTT.

The chain carries TRBV12-3 or TRBV12-4 and TRBJ2-3; TRBD2 matches 9 bases. J gave up 3 bases and V 6 bases, and 7 bases lay outside the gene matches. The CDR3 is 15 residues long. The CDR3: CASRIAGEVTDTQYF. The CDR3 DNA sequence: TGTGCCAGCAGGATAGCGGGGGAGGTGACAGATACGCAGTATTTT.

This clonotype has ten or more counts. The chain employs TRBV6-1 and TRBJ2-3; D possibly corresponds to TRBD1 (5 bases). Germline V gene sequence: CDR1 MNHNS, CDR2 SASEGT. The CDR3 is 17 amino acids. Trimming removed 5 bases from V and 0 bases from J, with 18 bases in between. The CDR3 nucleotides are TGTGCCAGCAGTACCCCTTACATCGGACATAGCACAGATACGCAGTATTTT. Translating it yields CASSTPYIGHSTDTQYF.

The V call is TRBV7-2, the J call TRBJ2-1, with D possibly being TRBD2 (5 bases). V lost 3 bases to trimming and J lost 0 bases, with 12 bases between them. The CDR3 is 16 amino acids. CDR1 SGHTA and CDR2 FQGNSA come from the germline V gene. The CDR3 nucleotides are TGTGCCAGCAGCTTCCGGGGTCCTAGCTCCTACAATGAGCAGTTCTTC. It codes for CASSFRGPSSYNEQFF. The entire variable domain, with the rest obtained from reference TRBV7-2 and TRBJ2-1, is as follows: GAGVSQSPSNKVTEKGKDVELRCDPISGHTALYWYRQSLGQGLEFLIYFQGNSAPDKSGLPSDRFSAERTGGSVSTLTIQRTQQEDSAVYLCASSFRGPSSYNEQFFGPGTRLTVL.

The DNA for the CDR3 is TGTGCCAGCAGTAGGGACAGGGGTTTGTACTTC. It encodes CASSRDRGLYF. J is TRBJ2-7 and V is TRBV25-1; 10 nucleotides agree with TRBD1. The germline V gene has CDR1 MGHDK and CDR2 SYGVNS. The CDR3 is made up of 11 amino acids. Unmatched junction bases numbered 4, after V lost 5 bases and J lost 12 bases.

This clonotype was detected ten times or more. V is TRBV12-3 or TRBV12-4 and J is TRBJ2-3, with 7 bases aligning to TRBD2. The CDR3 runs 15 residues. V dropped 5 bases and J dropped 3; count of bases not matched to a gene: 8. CDR3 sequence: CASSPGGSATDTQYF. DNA for the CDR3: TGTGCCAGCAGTCCTGGCGGGAGTGCGACAGATACGCAGTATTTT.

The chain uses TRBV2 and TRBJ1-2, with 8 bases fitting TRBD1. The CDR3 length is 14 residues. With 5 bases clipped from V and 5 bases from J, the junction kept 7 bases outside the gene matches. Per germline, CDR1 SNHLY and CDR2 FYNNEI. CDR3 in DNA: TGTGCCAGCAGTCCCGGGACAGGACTGTATGGCTACACCTTC. Translated, it gives CASSPGTGLYGYTF.

V usage is TRBV30 and J usage is TRBJ2-2; no definite D call. Between the trimmed V and J ends, which lost 0 bases and 5 bases, there was a span of 7 bases. This CDR3 contains 13 residues. Germline loops: CDR1 GTSNPN, CDR2 SVGIG (reference sequence). The CDR3 DNA reads as TGTGCCTGGAGTGTACTGGGAACCGGGGAGCTGTTTTTT. Translated, it gives CAWSVLGTGELFF. Complete variable domain (other parts from reference TRBV30 and TRBJ2-2): SQTIHQWPATLVQPVGSPLSLECTVEGTSNPNLYWYRQAAGRGLQLLFYSVGIGQISSEVPQNLSASRPQDRQFILSSKKLLLSDSGFYLCAWSVLGTGELFFGEGSRLTVL.

V usage is TRBV6-1 and J usage is TRBJ2-1; 12 bases match TRBD2. Germline CDR1 and CDR2: MNHNS and SASEGT. V trimming: 6 bases; J trimming: 6 bases; junction bases outside the gene matches: 9. CDR3 length equals 16 residues. CDR3 coding DNA: TGTGCCAGCAGCTCTCCTAGCGGGAGGGCCCCCAATGAGCAGTTCTTC. Protein sequence: CASSSPSGRAPNEQFF.

This clonotype turned up a few times. This chain links TRBV20-1 with TRBJ2-2, with 8 bases lining up with TRBD2. The germline gives CDR1 DFQATT, CDR2 SNEGSKA (reference sequence). The junction had 8 bases not matched to a gene; V was cut back by 2 bases and J by 0 bases. The CDR3 length is 17 residues. Here the CDR3 reads CSARNGRLASNTGELFF. For the CDR3, the DNA is TGCAGTGCTAGAAATGGGAGACTAGCGTCGAACACCGGGGAGCTGTTTTTT.

This clonotype was observed a few times. The chain couples TRBV4-3 to TRBJ1-1; D is uncertain. Trimming shortened V by 6 bases and J by 5 bases, and 13 bases separated the two germline ends. CDR3 length: 13 amino acids. CDR1 LGHNA and CDR2 YSLEER come from the germline V gene. CDR3 nucleotides: TGCGCCAGCAGTCTGGGGAGGAGGACTGAAGCTTTCTTT. Its translation: CASSLGRRTEAFF.

This clonotype was seen repeatedly, ten times or more. In nucleotides, the CDR3 is TGCAGTGCTACCCCCGGGACGGGAGATACGCAGTATTTT. Translation gives CSATPGTGDTQYF. The chain employs TRBV20-1 and TRBJ2-3, with D perhaps being TRBD1 or TRBD2 (5 bases each). V was cut by 4 bases and J by 5 bases, with 13 bases left in between. From germline, CDR1 is DFQATT and CDR2 SNEGSKA (reference sequence). The CDR3 is made up of 13 amino acids.

This clonotype has just a few counts. This chain uses TRBV16 with TRBJ2-7; 9 bases match TRBD1. Germline V gives CDR1 KGHSY, CDR2 FQNENV. V lost 5 bases to trimming and J lost 0 bases; unmatched junction nucleotides: 5. CDR3 length: 15 residues. CDR3 DNA sequence: TGTGCCAGCAGCGCAGGACAGGGGATCTCCTACGAGCAGTACTTC. Its protein product is CASSAGQGISYEQYF.